This T cell receptor (beta chain) was retrieved from a study of memory CD4+ T cells and cytomegalovirus serostatus. Notes on the study in general: Suggested: most of the CMV-linked TCR signature lies in CD4+ memory cells.

V was pared by 1 base and J by 5 bases, with 6 bases of the junction left unmatched. This CDR3 comprises 15 residues. Germline values: CDR1 MNHEY, CDR2 SVGAGI. Of note for this clone: Antigen specificity is unknown.

Single viable CD3+CD4+CD8-CD45RO+ cells were sorted as the memory CD4+ T cells. Generated by immunoSEQ multiplex PCR, the TCRdb table keeps only in-frame clones and is missing some. The table lists roughly 28,000 clones, approximately 80% of them singletons. What was sequenced was memory CD4+ T cells from blood. The sequence came from an adult in good health and CMV-seronegative. The J gene is TRBJ1-1, the V gene TRBV6-5; 8 bases fit TRBD1. The CDR3 coding sequence is TGTGCCAGCAGTTACTTAACCACAGGGGGAACTGAAGCTTTCTTT. Translated: CASSYLTTGGTEAFF.